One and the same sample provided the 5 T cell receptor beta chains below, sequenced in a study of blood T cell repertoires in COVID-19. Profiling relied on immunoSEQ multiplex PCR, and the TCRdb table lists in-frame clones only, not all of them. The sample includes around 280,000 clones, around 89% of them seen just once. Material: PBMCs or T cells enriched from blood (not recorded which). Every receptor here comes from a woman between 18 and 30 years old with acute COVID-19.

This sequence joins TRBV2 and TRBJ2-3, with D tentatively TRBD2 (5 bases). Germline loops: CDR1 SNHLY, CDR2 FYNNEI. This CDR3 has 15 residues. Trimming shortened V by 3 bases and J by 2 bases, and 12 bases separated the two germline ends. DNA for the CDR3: TGTGCCAGCAGTGAGCGCGGGCTGGCCACAGATACGCAGTATTTT. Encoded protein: CASSERGLATDTQYF.

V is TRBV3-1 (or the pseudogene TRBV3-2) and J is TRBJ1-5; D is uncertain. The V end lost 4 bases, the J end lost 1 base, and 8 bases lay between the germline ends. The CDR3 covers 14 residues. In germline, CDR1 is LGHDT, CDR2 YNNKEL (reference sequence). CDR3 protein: CASSRTGSNQPQHF. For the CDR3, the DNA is TGTGCCAGCAGCCGGACGGGGAGCAATCAGCCCCAGCATTTT.

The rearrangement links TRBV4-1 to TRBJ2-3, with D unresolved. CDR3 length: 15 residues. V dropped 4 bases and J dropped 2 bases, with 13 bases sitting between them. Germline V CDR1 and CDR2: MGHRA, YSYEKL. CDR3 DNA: TGCGCCAGCAGCCTAGTTAGAACCCCCACAGATACGCAGTATTTT. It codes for CASSLVRTPTDTQYF.

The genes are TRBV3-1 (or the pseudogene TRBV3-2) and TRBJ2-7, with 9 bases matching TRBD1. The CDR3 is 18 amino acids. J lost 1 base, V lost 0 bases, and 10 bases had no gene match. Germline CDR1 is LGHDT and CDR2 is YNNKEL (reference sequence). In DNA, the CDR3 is TGTGCCAGCAGCCAAGATTTAGGGGGGGGACAGGGATCCTACGAGCAGTACTTC. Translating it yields CASSQDLGGGQGSYEQYF.

The CDR3 region is CASSLVVGLAGTGELFF. For the CDR3, the DNA is TGTGCCAGCAGCTTAGTAGTGGGACTAGCGGGAACCGGGGAGCTGTTTTTT. The rearrangement links TRBV7-6 to TRBJ2-2, with TRBD2 matching over 13 bases. This CDR3 comprises 17 residues. V shed 1 base and J 5 bases; nucleotides not matched to a gene: 4. The germline V gene has CDR1 SGHVS and CDR2 FNYEAQ.